This is a list of T cell receptor beta chains from one sample in a study of blood T cell repertoires in COVID-19. Clones were sequenced by immunoSEQ multiplex PCR, and TCRdb holds only the in-frame ones, with some missing. The repertoire holds about 160,000 clones, with more than 65% as singletons. Sequenced sample: PBMCs or T cells enriched from blood (not recorded which). The origin of the receptors is a man in his 60s who had recovered from COVID-19. Each CDR3 is given with its conserved first and last residue. A D gene is named only where the DNA matches it firmly. Only part of the rows carry a size: once, few, many, or a class if the clone is expanded.

>TRBD1|NA|TRBJ1-5|TRBV5-4
CASSNRQGGMDQPQHF
TGTGCCAGCAGCAATAGACAGGGAGGAATGGATCAGCCCCAGCATTTT
>NA|NA|TRBJ1-2|TRBV28
CASRVLNGYTF
TGTGCCAGCCGGGTCCTTAATGGCTACACCTTC
>NA|NA|TRBJ2-6|TRBV5-6
CASSLQASGANVLTF
TGTGCCAGCAGCTTGCAAGCTTCTGGGGCCAACGTCCTGACTTTC
>NA|medium-sized|TRBJ1-1|TRBV18
CASSVTGKAEAFF
TGTGCCAGCTCAGTAACAGGGAAGGCTGAAGCTTTCTTT
>NA|NA|TRBJ1-1|TRBV7-8
CASSSQGAGATEAFF
TGTGCCAGCAGCTCTCAGGGCGCAGGGGCCACTGAAGCTTTCTTT
>TRBD1|NA|TRBJ1-5|TRBV18
CASSPRTGGNQPQHF
TGTGCCAGCTCACCGCGGACAGGGGGCAATCAGCCCCAGCATTTT
>TRBD1|NA|TRBJ1-2|TRBV9
CASSTGQMNYGYTF
TGTGCCAGCAGCACGGGACAGATGAACTATGGCTACACCTTC
>NA|NA|TRBJ2-7|TRBV21-1
CASSKSLQGEGHEQYF
TGTGCCAGCAGCAAATCCCTACAGGGGGAGGGCCACGAGCAGTACTTC
>NA|NA|TRBJ2-3|TRBV27
CASSLGQTTDTQYF
TGTGCCAGCAGTCTCGGACAGACCACAGATACGCAGTATTTT
>TRBD1|once|TRBJ1-5|TRBV2
CASSPRQGNNQPQHF
TGTGCCAGCAGTCCTAGACAGGGGAACAATCAGCCCCAGCATTTT
>TRBD2|NA|TRBJ2-1|TRBV7-3
CASSPLGGSGNEQFF
TGTGCCAGCAGCCCATTGGGGGGGTCAGGCAATGAGCAGTTCTTC
>NA|NA|TRBJ2-5|TRBV20-1
CSAQYKETQYF
TGCAGTGCTCAATACAAAGAGACCCAGTACTTC
>TRBD1|NA|TRBJ2-5|TRBV19
CASSVTGAGETQYF
TGTGCCAGTAGTGTGACAGGGGCGGGCGAGACCCAGTACTTC
>TRBD1|few|TRBJ1-1|TRBV27
CASRPDRVNTEAFF
TGTGCCAGCAGACCCGACAGGGTGAACACTGAAGCTTTCTTT
>TRBD1|once|TRBJ1-1|TRBV29-1
CSSAGGGGDGTEAFF
TGCAGCTCAGCCGGCGGAGGGGGCGACGGCACTGAAGCTTTCTTT
>TRBD1|many|TRBJ2-5|TRBV4-1
CASSHYGTAQETQYF
TGCGCCAGCAGCCACTACGGGACAGCTCAAGAGACCCAGTACTTC
>TRBD1|NA|TRBJ1-5|TRBV24-1
CATQDRGGQPQHF
TGTGCCACCCAAGACAGGGGGGGTCAGCCCCAGCATTTT
>TRBD2|once|TRBJ2-5|TRBV7-6
CASSAVTSGYQETQYF
TGTGCCAGCAGCGCTGTGACTAGCGGGTACCAAGAGACCCAGTACTTC
>NA|NA|TRBJ1-6|TRBV28
CASSLGGRNNSPLHF
TGTGCCAGCAGTCTGGGGGGACGGAATAATTCACCCCTCCACTTT
>TRBD1|NA|TRBJ2-2|TRBV27
CASRTGDTGELFF
TGTGCCAGCAGGACAGGGGACACCGGGGAGCTGTTTTTT
>NA|NA|TRBJ2-1|TRBV11-2
CASSLRGGGSYNEQFF
TGTGCCAGCAGCTTAAGAGGGGGGGGATCCTACAATGAGCAGTTCTTC
>NA|NA|TRBJ2-7|TRBV14
CASSQAVYEQYF
TGTGCCAGCAGCCAAGCCGTTTACGAGCAGTACTTC
>TRBD1|NA|TRBJ2-5|TRBV5-4
CASSLVRGNQETQYF
TGTGCCAGCAGCTTGGTCAGGGGGAACCAAGAGACCCAGTACTTC
>TRBD1|once|TRBJ2-7|TRBV12-3/TRBV12-4
CASSPQGVEQYF
TGTGCCAGCAGCCCACAGGGGGTCGAGCAGTACTTC
>NA|NA|TRBJ2-1|TRBV7-3
CASSPLVSSYNEQFF
TGTGCCAGCAGCCCACTAGTAAGCTCCTACAATGAGCAGTTCTTC
>NA|NA|TRBJ1-5|TRBV7-8
CASSPLDGGGSNQPQHF
TGTGCCAGCAGCCCTCTTGATGGGGGGGGGAGCAATCAGCCCCAGCATTTT
>TRBD1|once|TRBJ1-2|TRBV11-3
CASSLDSTTGDDYGYTF
TGTGCCAGCAGCTTAGATTCGACGACAGGGGATGACTATGGCTACACCTTC
>NA|NA|TRBJ1-2|TRBV5-8
CASSLVTADYGYTF
TGTGCCAGCAGCTTGGTCACGGCGGACTATGGCTACACCTTC
>NA|NA|TRBJ1-2|TRBV30
CAWSVGAVDYGYTF
TGTGCCTGGAGTGTGGGGGCCGTAGACTATGGCTACACCTTC
>NA|NA|TRBJ1-2|TRBV7-6
CASSLDYAGSNYGYTF
TGTGCCAGCAGCTTAGACTATGCAGGGTCCAACTATGGCTACACCTTC
>TRBD2|few|TRBJ2-5|TRBV19
CASTPAGDQETQYF
TGTGCCAGTACCCCAGCGGGGGATCAAGAGACCCAGTACTTC
>NA|NA|TRBJ1-5|TRBV28
CASRLRSARASNQPQHF
TGTGCCAGCAGGCTTCGGTCTGCCAGGGCGAGCAATCAGCCCCAGCATTTT
>NA|NA|TRBJ2-1|TRBV7-3
CASSLPRAPSSYNEQFF
TGTGCCAGCAGCCTCCCCAGGGCGCCGAGCTCCTACAATGAGCAGTTCTTC
>NA|NA|TRBJ1-2|TRBV2
CASVPLLANYGYTF
TGTGCCAGCGTACCCCTTTTAGCTAACTATGGCTACACCTTC
>NA|NA|TRBJ2-2|TRBV19
CASSQSGTTGELFF
TGTGCCAGTAGTCAGTCGGGTACTACCGGGGAGCTGTTTTTT
>TRBD2|NA|TRBJ2-1|TRBV24-1
CATSVPSGRIDEQFF
TGTGCCACCAGTGTACCTAGCGGGAGGATAGATGAGCAGTTCTTC
>TRBD2|NA|TRBJ2-1|TRBV30
CACQSGGSFYPANKNEQFF
TGTGCCTGCCAAAGCGGGGGCTCGTTCTACCCCGCTAATAAAAATGAGCAGTTCTTC
>NA|NA|TRBJ2-7|TRBV5-1
CASSSASAFTYEQYF
TGCGCCAGCAGCTCTGCTAGCGCCTTCACCTACGAGCAGTACTTC
>TRBD1|NA|TRBJ2-3|TRBV5-1
CASSSNRGLTDTQYF
TGCGCCAGCAGCAGCAACAGGGGGCTGACAGATACGCAGTATTTT
>NA|NA|TRBJ2-7|TRBV9
CASSVTPGGEQYF
TGTGCCAGCAGCGTAACCCCCGGCGGCGAGCAGTACTTC
>NA|NA|TRBJ1-3|TRBV5-1
CASSGSDWRNTIYF
TGCGCCAGCAGCGGCTCCGACTGGCGAAACACCATATATTTT
>NA|once|TRBJ2-1|TRBV12-3/TRBV12-4
CASSSGSIEQFF
TGTGCCAGCAGTTCGGGAAGCATTGAGCAGTTCTTC